Here is one T cell receptor beta chain with its context. This table comes from immunoSEQ multiplex PCR, and its TCRdb copy is limited to in-frame clones, with some not included. The table lists about 230,000 clones, about 65% of them singletons. This entry belongs to a study of shared clonotypes between healthy human individuals. The V gene's germline CDR1 is ENHRY and CDR2 SYGVKD. V lost 10 bases, J lost 2 bases, and 15 bases lay in between. The CDR3 sequence is 15 residues long. The receptor's source is a man aged 25 to 40 in good health. The specimen sequenced was memory CD4+ T cells sorted from blood. Subset indicated: CD45RA-negative fraction. V gene TRBV10-3 combines with J gene TRBJ2-6; D might be TRBD2 (5 bases). This chain's CDR3 is CANTRGPPGANVLTF. CDR3 DNA sequence: TGTGCCAATACCCGCGGGCCGCCTGGGGCCAACGTCCTGACTTTC.